One sample yielded the 32 T cell receptor beta chains listed below, sequenced in a study of OX40 agonist ivuxolimab in advanced cancers. Clones were read by immunoSEQ multiplex PCR, and TCRdb kept only the in-frame ones, dropping some. This table holds 45,000 to 60,000 clones, 85% to 90% found once. The input for sequencing was CD4+ or CD8+ T cells sorted from blood, taken in a trial of the OX40 agonist ivuxolimab. These receptors all stem from an adult with an advanced solid tumor such as melanoma, head and neck, liver or kidney cancer.

The chain couples TRBV5-6 to TRBJ1-1; maybe TRBD1 (5 bases). The V end lost 3 bases, the J end lost 2 bases, and 14 bases lay between the germline ends. The V gene's germline CDR1 is SGHDT and CDR2 YYEEEE. The CDR3 runs to 15 residues. CDR3 DNA sequence: TGTGCCAGCAGCTCCTGGGGGGTAGCAAACACTGAAGCTTTCTTT. Translation gives CASSSWGVANTEAFF.

The genes are TRBV5-4 and TRBJ2-1; 9 bases are shared with TRBD1. The V and J ends lost 4 bases and 9 bases, in that order; junction bases with no gene match: 14. The germline V gene has CDR1 SGHNT and CDR2 YYREEE (reference sequence). This CDR3 is built from 16 residues. The CDR3 reads CASSLDQQYRGLEQFF. DNA for the CDR3: TGTGCCAGCAGCCTAGACCAACAATACAGGGGGCTTGAGCAGTTCTTC.

The rearrangement uses TRBV19 and TRBJ1-1, with 8 bases fitting TRBD1. The CDR3 length is 15 residues. Germline-derived CDR1 and CDR2 are LNHDA and SQIVND (reference sequence). The trim removed 7 bases at V and 0 bases at J, leaving 7 bases unmatched. CDR3 sequence (DNA): TGTGCCAGTAACCTAGACAGGGGAATGAACACTGAAGCTTTCTTT. It translates to CASNLDRGMNTEAFF.

The rearrangement links TRBV28 to TRBJ1-5, with 8 bases identical to TRBD1. Germline lookup yields CDR1 MDHEN and CDR2 SYDVKM. V shed 5 bases and J 1 base; nucleotides not matched to a gene: 7. The CDR3 spans 16 residues. The CDR3, as DNA: TGTGCCAGCAGTCTCCCAGCAGGGGGCAGCAATCAGCCCCAGCATTTT. It translates to CASSLPAGGSNQPQHF. The full variable domain, in which reference TRBV28 and TRBJ1-5 provide the parts outside the CDR3, is DVKVTQSSRYLVKRTGEKVFLECVQDMDHENMFWYRQDPGLGLRLIYFSYDVKMKEKGDIPEGYSVSREKKERFSLILESASTNQTSMYLCASSLPAGGSNQPQHFGDGTRLSIL.

The CDR3 sequence: CASSPINRKRAPYEQYF. The DNA for the CDR3 is TGTGCCAGCAGCCCCATTAATAGAAAGCGGGCACCCTACGAGCAGTACTTC. The chain is built from TRBV11-2 and TRBJ2-7; TRBD2 is a possible D gene (6 bases). Germline CDR1 and CDR2: SGHAT and FQNNGV. The CDR3 totals 17 residues. The V end lost 5 bases, the J end lost 2 bases, and 22 bases lay between the germline ends.

The table lists this clone with a few counts. DNA for the CDR3: TGTGCCAGCAGCTCCGGGTTTTCCGTCCAAGAGACCCAGTACTTC. Protein sequence: CASSSGFSVQETQYF. This chain links TRBV7-2 with TRBJ2-5; D remains ambiguous. V lost 4 bases and J 1 base, leaving 13 bases between the germline ends. This CDR3 is built from 15 residues. Germline CDR1 is SGHTA and CDR2 is FQGNSA. Full variable domain (remainder filled in from reference TRBV7-2 and TRBJ2-5): GAGVSQSPSNKVTEKGKDVELRCDPISGHTALYWYRQSLGQGLEFLIYFQGNSAPDKSGLPSDRFSAERTGGSVSTLTIQRTQQEDSAVYLCASSSGFSVQETQYFGPGTRLLVL.

The V and J genes are TRBV5-3 and TRBJ2-7, with TRBD2 identical over 14 bases. TRBV5-3 is placed among ORFs of uncertain function. J was trimmed by 5 bases and V by 4 bases; bases with no gene match: 20. There are 20 residues in the CDR3. CDR3: CARSLGEISGLAGEFDEQYF. The CDR3 DNA sequence: TGTGCCAGAAGCCTGGGCGAGATTTCGGGACTAGCGGGAGAGTTTGACGAGCAGTACTTC.

V gene TRBV19 combines with J gene TRBJ2-2; 9 bases are shared with TRBD1. V lost 1 base, J lost 6 bases, and 3 bases stayed unmatched. The germline V gene has CDR1 LNHDA and CDR2 SQIVND (reference sequence). This CDR3 has 15 residues. The CDR3 protein is CASSIGDRVAGELFF. As DNA, the CDR3 is TGTGCCAGTAGTATAGGGGACAGGGTTGCCGGGGAGCTGTTTTTT.

The rearrangement links TRBV7-3 to TRBJ1-2, with 7 nucleotides matching TRBD1. Per germline, CDR1 SGHTA and CDR2 FQGTGA. Trimming cost V 2 bases and J 8 bases; bases outside gene matches: 8. CDR3 length: 14 residues. CDR3 loop: CASSLGGTDLGYTF. In nucleotides, the CDR3 is TGTGCCAGCAGCTTAGGTGGGACAGACTTGGGCTACACCTTC.

This chain links TRBV19 with TRBJ2-7; D perhaps matches TRBD2 (7 bases). From germline, CDR1 is LNHDA and CDR2 SQIVND (reference sequence). This CDR3 is 15 amino acids long. The V gene lost 4 bases and the J gene lost 3 bases, with 16 bases spanning the gap. This CDR3 reads CASSRQQGGHYEQYF. In nucleotides, the CDR3 is TGTGCCAGTAGTAGACAACAGGGAGGGCACTACGAGCAGTACTTC. Filled out from reference TRBV19 and TRBJ2-7, the complete variable domain reads DGGITQSPKYLFRKEGQNVTLSCEQNLNHDAMYWYRQDPGQGLRLIYYSQIVNDFQKGDIAEGYSVSREKKESFPLTVTSAQKNPTAFYLCASSRQQGGHYEQYFGPGTRLTVT.

The V gene is TRBV5-1, the J gene TRBJ1-1, with TRBD1 matching 9 bases. Germline CDR1 is SGHRS and CDR2 is YFSETQ. V gave up 7 bases and J gave up 1 base; unmatched junction bases: 5. The CDR3 contains 14 residues. The CDR3 DNA sequence: TGCGCCAGCCTACAGGGGGCCGGGAACACTGAAGCTTTCTTT. Protein: CASLQGAGNTEAFF.

The chain couples TRBV7-9 to TRBJ1-2; D is possibly TRBD1 (5 bases). V was clipped by 5 bases and J by 2 bases, with 15 bases between them. CDR1 is SEHNR and CDR2 is FQNEAQ in the germline V gene (reference sequence). CDR3 length: 15 residues. The CDR3 loop is CASSPPRQPNYGYTF. CDR3 sequence (DNA): TGTGCCAGCAGCCCCCCCCGACAGCCCAACTATGGCTACACCTTC.

CDR3: CASSPPTGHTEAFF. CDR3 coding DNA: TGTGCCAGCAGTCCACCTACAGGTCACACTGAAGCTTTCTTT. This chain joins TRBV27 and TRBJ1-1; D possibly corresponds to TRBD1 (5 bases). Looked up from germline, CDR1 is MNHEY and CDR2 is SMNVEV (reference sequence). Deletions cut 5 bases from V and 3 bases from J, with 13 bases between. CDR3 length: 14 residues.

V is TRBV28 and J is TRBJ1-2, with D perhaps matching TRBD1 (6 bases). V lost 1 base and J 8 bases, leaving 14 bases between the germline ends. The CDR3 extends over 14 amino acids. Germline loops: CDR1 MDHEN, CDR2 SYDVKM. The CDR3: CASSLSGQLAGYTF. The CDR3, as DNA: TGTGCCAGCAGTTTATCAGGACAGCTGGCGGGCTACACCTTC.

The chain couples TRBV25-1 to TRBJ2-5, with a weak D call TRBD2 (6 bases). The CDR3 is 16 amino acids. CDR1 is MGHDK, CDR2 SYGVNS, per germline. With 1 base removed from V and 4 bases from J, the gap between germline ends came to 16 bases. CDR3 DNA sequence: TGTGCCAGCAGTGAATCGGCGGGAAGGGGACGAGAGACCCAGTACTTC. Amino acids: CASSESAGRGRETQYF.

The V and J genes are TRBV5-4 and TRBJ2-2, with D perhaps TRBD1 or TRBD2 (5 bases each). The CDR3 loop spans 15 amino acids. The ends were cut back, 0 bases at V and 4 bases at J, with 10 bases in the middle. The germline gives CDR1 SGHNT, CDR2 YYREEE (reference sequence). The DNA of the CDR3 is TGTGCCAGCAGCTTGGGGGGGTCGAGCACCGGGGAGCTGTTTTTT. Translating gives CASSLGGSSTGELFF.

The chain couples TRBV10-3 to TRBJ1-2; 7 nucleotides agree with TRBD1. CDR3 length: 11 residues. Trimming at V came to 8 bases and at J to 4 bases, leaving 1 base not matched to a gene. Per the germline V gene, CDR1 is ENHRY and CDR2 is SYGVKD. In DNA form, the CDR3 reads TGTGCCATCCAGGGGGGCTATGGCTACACCTTC. It encodes CAIQGGYGYTF.

The chain employs TRBV4-1 and TRBJ2-1, with 16 bases lining up with TRBD2. This CDR3 has 19 residues. The ends lost 3 bases at V and 7 bases at J; junction bases unmatched: 12. Per germline, CDR1 MGHRA and CDR2 YSYEKL. CDR3 region: CASSQAGTSGRAYGNEQFF. The CDR3 DNA is TGCGCCAGCAGCCAGGCCGGGACTAGCGGGAGGGCATATGGAAATGAGCAGTTCTTC.

CDR3: CASRGSGSQETQYF. CDR3 in DNA: TGTGCCAGTAGGGGATCAGGGTCCCAAGAGACCCAGTACTTC. The chain uses TRBV19 and TRBJ2-5; tentative D call: TRBD1 (5 bases). The length of the CDR3 is 14 residues. Germline loops: CDR1 LNHDA, CDR2 SQIVND (reference sequence). V lost 6 bases and J 1 base, leaving 12 bases between the germline ends.

The genes are TRBV5-1 and TRBJ1-1; 7 nucleotides line up with TRBD1. The CDR3 sequence is 14 residues long. Germline CDR1 is SGHRS and CDR2 is YFSETQ. Losses at the gene ends were 6 bases for V and 7 bases for J; bases not matched to a gene: 12. The CDR3 protein is CASMPQGGNGEAFF. The CDR3 DNA follows: TGCGCCAGCATGCCCCAGGGGGGAAACGGTGAAGCTTTCTTT.

The chain combines TRBV4-2 with TRBJ2-7; 12 bases map to TRBD2. This CDR3 contains 16 residues. Trimming cost V 3 bases and J 0 bases; bases outside gene matches: 3. In germline, CDR1 is LGHNA, CDR2 YNFKEQ. As DNA, the CDR3 is TGTGCCAGCAGCCACTCACTAGCGGGGGGCTCCTACGAGCAGTACTTC. Translation: CASSHSLAGGSYEQYF.

Here the CDR3 reads CASSLRYGGTDTQYF. The CDR3 coding sequence is TGTGCCAGCAGCTTAAGGTACGGAGGCACAGATACGCAGTATTTT. The V gene is TRBV7-3, the J gene TRBJ2-3; no clear D gene. V lost 1 base and J 1 base, leaving 9 bases between the germline ends. Germline assignment: CDR1 SGHTA and CDR2 FQGTGA. CDR3 length: 15 amino acids.

The V gene is TRBV15, the J gene TRBJ2-2; D remains ambiguous. The CDR3 spans 15 residues. Trimming took off 4 bases at V and 5 bases at J, with 14 bases between the two ends. Looked up from germline, CDR1 is LNHNV and CDR2 is YYDKDF (reference sequence). The chain's CDR3 is CATSTLVRSTGELFF. The CDR3 bases are TGTGCCACCAGCACCCTCGTCAGAAGTACCGGGGAGCTGTTTTTT.

Only one count was recorded for this clone. The rearrangement links TRBV5-6 to TRBJ1-2; unclear D gene. This CDR3 region has 14 residues. V shed 5 bases and J shed 4 bases, with 15 bases lying between them. The germline V gene has CDR1 SGHDT and CDR2 YYEEEE. This CDR3 is CASSFPTPSYGYTF. The CDR3 DNA follows: TGTGCCAGCAGTTTTCCAACCCCTAGCTATGGCTACACCTTC.

The chain joins TRBV10-2 to TRBJ2-7; TRBD2 matches at 7 bases. Trimming at V came to 6 bases and at J to 2 bases, leaving 10 bases not matched to a gene. From germline, CDR1 is WSHSY and CDR2 SAAADI. The CDR3 spans 15 residues. Written as DNA, the CDR3 is TGCGCCAGCAGCCCCGTACTAGCGCCTACCTACGAGCAGTACTTC. It yields the protein CASSPVLAPTYEQYF.

The chain recombines TRBV5-6 with TRBJ2-7; 7 nucleotides align to TRBD2. This CDR3 region has 15 residues. Germline values: CDR1 SGHDT, CDR2 YYEEEE. With V trimmed by 2 bases and J by 3 bases, 8 bases remained unmatched. CDR3 DNA: TGTGCCAGCAGCTTCCGACTAGCTGGGCGCTACGAGCAGTACTTC. Encoded protein: CASSFRLAGRYEQYF. The entire variable domain, with the rest obtained from reference TRBV5-6 and TRBJ2-7, is as follows: DAGVTQSPTHLIKTRGQQVTLRCSPKSGHDTVSWYQQALGQGPQFIFQYYEEEERQRGNFPDRFSGHQFPNYSSELNVNALLLGDSALYLCASSFRLAGRYEQYFGPGTRLTVT.

V gene TRBV7-3 combines with J gene TRBJ1-1; tentatively, D is TRBD1 (6 bases). Deletions cut 5 bases from V and 1 base from J, with 8 bases between. The CDR3 sequence is 13 residues long. The germline V gene encodes CDR1 SGHTA and CDR2 FQGTGA. CDR3 bases: TGTGCCAGCAGCCCACAGGGGAACACTGAAGCTTTCTTT. It is translated as CASSPQGNTEAFF.

This chain connects TRBV30 to TRBJ1-1; no clear D. The V gene's germline CDR1 is GTSNPN and CDR2 SVGIG (reference sequence). This CDR3 has 14 amino acids. V was trimmed by 2 bases and J by 0 bases, leaving 10 bases between them. The CDR3 sequence: CAWSSGSMNTEAFF. The CDR3 DNA follows: TGTGCCTGGAGTTCGGGGTCCATGAACACTGAAGCTTTCTTT.

The V gene is TRBV7-9, the J gene TRBJ2-7; D possibly uses TRBD1 or TRBD2 (5 bases each). Germline assignment: CDR1 SEHNR and CDR2 FQNEAQ (reference sequence). With 0 bases removed from V and 5 bases from J, the gap between germline ends came to 8 bases. This CDR3 has 13 amino acids. The DNA of the CDR3 is TGTGCCAGCAGCTTAGCCGGGGCTCACGAGCAGTACTTC. This encodes CASSLAGAHEQYF.

This clone was observed a single time. The chain uses TRBV11-2 and TRBJ2-7, with 9 nucleotides matching TRBD2. From germline, CDR1 is SGHAT and CDR2 FQNNGV. With V trimmed by 5 bases and J by 1 base, 9 bases remained unmatched. The CDR3 covers 16 residues. The CDR3 DNA sequence: TGTGCCAGCAGCCGCGGCGGACTAGCGAATTCCTACGAGCAGTACTTC. This sequence encodes CASSRGGLANSYEQYF.

This clone was detected once. Here the CDR3 DNA reads TGTGCCAGCAGCAGACAGGTAGATGAGCAGTTCTTC. It specifies CASSRQVDEQFF. V gene TRBV14 combines with J gene TRBJ2-1; maybe TRBD1 (6 bases). V shed 5 bases and J shed 8 bases, with 10 bases lying between them. The CDR3 consists of 12 residues. The germline V gene has CDR1 SGHDN and CDR2 FVKESK.

This sequence joins TRBV18 and TRBJ1-2; D unresolved. Germline V gene sequence: CDR1 KGHSH, CDR2 LQKENI. V was shortened by 0 bases and J by 8 bases, with 13 bases between the two germline ends. This CDR3 is built from 14 residues. The DNA for the CDR3 is TGTGCCAGCTCACCACCGGGGATCGCGGGCGGCTACACCTTC. Translating gives CASSPPGIAGGYTF.